A selection of T cell receptor beta chains follows, all from one sample in a study of identifying expanded T cells in peripheral blood. Assay: immunoSEQ multiplex PCR; the TCRdb copy retains only in-frame clones and omits some. This sample has about 110,000 clones, with 80% to 90% found just once. Sequencing used blood. These receptors all come from a person aged 18 to 70 in good health. Both conserved end residues are part of each CDR3. A D gene is named only where the DNA matches it firmly. Rows may omit the clone size; those that give it use once, few, many or a size class.

few TRBJ1-1 . TRBV20-1 11 CSAEVNTEAFF TGCAGTGCCGAAGTAAACACTGAAGCTTTCTTT
. TRBJ1-1 . TRBV18 17 CASSPLGPVGGGTEAFF TGTGCCAGCTCACCACTGGGTCCGGTAGGGGGAGGGACTGAAGCTTTCTTT
. TRBJ1-6 . TRBV29-1 14 CSAHDGYHNSPLHF TGCAGCGCCCATGACGGTTATCATAATTCACCCCTCCACTTT
. TRBJ2-5 TRBD1 TRBV27 14 CASRRQGTRETQYF TGTGCCAGCAGACGACAGGGGACCCGGGAGACCCAGTACTTC
. TRBJ1-6 . TRBV7-2 14 CASSGGVGGSPLHF TGTGCCAGCAGCGGGGGGGTTGGCGGTTCACCCCTCCACTTT
. TRBJ2-7 . TRBV18 15 CASSPGSRSTYEQYF TGTGCCAGCTCACCGGGTAGTCGTTCAACCTACGAGCAGTACTTC
. TRBJ1-3 . TRBV4-1 17 CASSQQGGAKFGNTIYF TGCGCCAGCAGCCAACAAGGGGGGGCGAAGTTTGGAAACACCATATATTTT
. TRBJ2-5 . TRBV29-1 12 CSGGGRGKTQYF TGCAGCGGTGGGGGGCGGGGGAAGACCCAGTACTTC
. TRBJ1-1 . TRBV10-2 12 CASSESGPWAFF TGCGCCAGCAGTGAGTCGGGGCCGTGGGCTTTCTTT
. TRBJ1-2 . TRBV6-5 14 CASSLTASDYGYTF TGTGCCAGCAGTCTTACAGCCAGCGATTATGGCTACACCTTC
. TRBJ1-2 . TRBV19 15 CASSIELRKTYGYTF TGTGCCAGTAGTATAGAGCTCCGGAAGACCTATGGCTACACCTTC